Listed below are T cell receptor beta chains from one sample, sequenced in a study of T cells in Graves' hyperthyroidism and ophthalmopathy. One entry per CDR3 protein results from TCRdb running MiXCR on the multiplex PCR reads. The sample comprises about 460,000 distinct CDR3 sequences, around a fifth of which are singletons, and under 55% rests with the top ten. Source material: blood. These receptors were obtained from a woman between 65 and 79 years old with Graves' ophthalmopathy. Both conserved end residues are part of each CDR3. Each record gives: J gene, clone size, V gene, D gene, CDR3 DNA, CDR3 protein. D genes are given only for firm matches. The size entry is marked missing in some rows and otherwise reads once, few, many or a size class.

TRBJ2-1 many TRBV5-1 TRBD2 TGCGCCAGCAGCTCCGGGACTAGTATCTACAATGAGCAGTTCTTC CASSSGTSIYNEQFF
TRBJ2-7 - TRBV7-3 TRBD1 TGTGCCAGCAGCGCGACAGGGTCCGAGCAGTACTTC CASSATGSEQYF
TRBJ2-7 many TRBV28 - TGTGCCAGCACCAAACTGGGGATCTTGGGACAAAGCTCCTACGAGCAGTACTTC CASTKLGILGQSSYEQYF
TRBJ1-1 few TRBV20-1 - TGCAGTGCTAGTCTAGTTGAAGCTTTCTTT CSASLVEAFF
TRBJ2-1 many TRBV5-6 - TGTGCCAGCAGCTTGGCGGAGGTAGCCTACAATGAGCAGTTCTTC CASSLAEVAYNEQFF
TRBJ2-7 few TRBV3-1 TRBD2 TGTGCCAGCAGCCAAGGGATGACTAGCGGTCTTGGGCAGTACTTC CASSQGMTSGLGQYF
TRBJ2-1 few TRBV20-1 - TGCAGTGCTAGCTATGAGCAGTTCTTC CSASYEQFF
TRBJ2-3 many TRBV2 - TGTGCCAGCAGTGGTGGGGATACGCAGTATTTT CASSGGDTQYF
TRBJ1-1 many TRBV10-3 TRBD1 TGTGCCATCAGCCCGACAGGGTCACCCACTGAAGCTTTCTTT CAISPTGSPTEAFF
TRBJ1-6 - TRBV27 - TGTGCCAGCACTCCGGGACAATCGAAATCACCCCTCCACTTT CASTPGQSKSPLHF
TRBJ2-1 - TRBV12-5 - TGTGCTAGTGGTAACACGGGTGGCGACGGGTACCCGTTCTTC CASGNTGGDGYPFF
TRBJ2-7 few TRBV30 TRBD2 TGTGCCTGGAGTGTAGAACTAGCGGCCTACGAGCAGTACTTC CAWSVELAAYEQYF
TRBJ1-2 few TRBV7-8 TRBD1 TGTGCCAGCAGCTTTGAGGACAGGGAATATAATGGCTACACCTTC CASSFEDREYNGYTF
TRBJ2-3 few TRBV10-3 TRBD2 TGTGCCATCAGTGAGTCAGCGGGAGTGGGCACAGATACGCAGTATTTT CAISESAGVGTDTQYF
TRBJ2-5 - TRBV12-5 TRBD2 TGTGCTAGTGGTTCTCCGGGACTAGAGTACGAGACCCAGTACTTC CASGSPGLEYETQYF
TRBJ1-6 few TRBV12-3/TRBV12-4 - TGTGCCAGCAGTTTTCCGGCAGGCCATAATTCACCCCTCCACTTT CASSFPAGHNSPLHF
TRBJ2-1 - TRBV24-1 TRBD1 TGTGCCACCAGTGATCGGACAGGGGGCGTTTATGAGCAGTTCTTC CATSDRTGGVYEQFF
TRBJ2-1 - TRBV6-1 TRBD2 TGTGCCAGCACTCTAAGACTAGCGGGAGAAGGGAATGAGCAGTTCTTC CASTLRLAGEGNEQFF
TRBJ2-6 - TRBV5-1 - TGCGCCAGCAGCCAAGAAGTAGGGGCTGGGGCCAACGTCCTGACTTTC CASSQEVGAGANVLTF
TRBJ2-7 many TRBV7-2 TRBD2 TGTGCCAGCAGCTTAGGACTAGCTCGATACGAGCAGTACTTC CASSLGLARYEQYF
TRBJ1-5 few TRBV3-1 - TGTGCCAGCAGCCAAGTCTCAGGGATAATTGAGCCCCAGCATTTT CASSQVSGIIEPQHF
TRBJ1-1 - TRBV7-9 - TGTGCCAGCAGCTTAAGTGCGGGGGGCCCCGCCACTGAAGCTTTCTTT CASSLSAGGPATEAFF
TRBJ2-1 - TRBV27 - TGTGCCAGCAGTCACCTACATGGGGGTGAGCAGTTCTTC CASSHLHGGEQFF
TRBJ2-1 - TRBV6-1 TRBD2 TGTGCCAGCAGACCCCCGGGACTAGCGGGAGGTAATGAGCAGTTCTTC CASRPPGLAGGNEQFF
TRBJ1-6 - TRBV3-1 TRBD1 TGTGCCAGCAGCCAAGTACCGGGACAGGGTTCACCCCTCCACTTT CASSQVPGQGSPLHF
TRBJ1-5 few TRBV4-1 TRBD1 TGCGCCAGCAGCCAAGAACAGGGGATCCAGCCCCAGCATTTT CASSQEQGIQPQHF
TRBJ2-5 - TRBV7-9 - TGTGCCAGCAGCCACCAGGCACAAGAGACCCAGTACTTC CASSHQAQETQYF
TRBJ2-7 - TRBV12-5 - TGTGCTAGTGGTTTGGGGGGTCCCTACGAGCAGTACTTC CASGLGGPYEQYF
TRBJ1-5 - TRBV4-3 - TGCGCCAGCAGCGCGGACGGGTCCAATCAGCCCCAGCATTTT CASSADGSNQPQHF
TRBJ1-4 few TRBV19 TRBD1 TGTGCCAGCACGGACAGGGGAGAAGTTAATGAAAAACTGTTTTTT CASTDRGEVNEKLFF
TRBJ2-7 few TRBV12-5 TRBD2 TGTGCTAGTGGTTTGTCAAGCGGGAGACCCTACGAGCAGTACTTC CASGLSSGRPYEQYF
TRBJ2-3 - TRBV6-2/TRBV6-3 TRBD2 TGTGCCAGCAGTTACCCCTCCGCCGGGACTAGCGGATACACAGATACGCAGTATTTT CASSYPSAGTSGYTDTQYF
TRBJ2-2 - TRBV10-3 - TGTGCCATCAGCCCCCCCAAGGATCCAGGGGAGCTGTTTTTT CAISPPKDPGELFF
TRBJ2-2 - TRBV6-2/TRBV6-3 TRBD1 TGTGCCAGCACTTACAGGGGCACCGGGGAGCTGTTTTTT CASTYRGTGELFF
TRBJ1-6 - TRBV3-1 - TGTGCCAGCAGCCAAGAAAGAAGGGGGAGGCAGGCACCCCTCCACTTT CASSQERRGRQAPLHF
TRBJ2-1 - TRBV6-9 - TGTGCCAGCAGTTACAGAGGTTTTCGGGAGTTGGCCTACAATGAGCAGTTCTTC CASSYRGFRELAYNEQFF
TRBJ2-3 many TRBV7-8 - TGTGCCAGCAGCTGGCTACGTGCGGATACGCAGTATTTT CASSWLRADTQYF
TRBJ2-4 - TRBV3-1 TRBD2 TGTGCCAGCAGCCAAGGGGCCTTAACTAGCGTGACCAAAAACATTCAGTACTTC CASSQGALTSVTKNIQYF
TRBJ2-7 few TRBV10-3 - TGTGCCATCAGTGAGTTGGCTACCTACGAGCAGTACTTC CAISELATYEQYF
TRBJ2-7 few TRBV7-9 TRBD1 TGTGCCAGCAGCCTCCGGGACAGGGGTGGTGAGCAGTACTTC CASSLRDRGGEQYF
TRBJ1-1 many TRBV27 TRBD1 TGTGCCAGCAGGAGGGACAGTTCTAACACTGAAGCTTTCTTT CASRRDSSNTEAFF
TRBJ1-2 - TRBV7-9 TRBD1 TGTGCCAGCAGCCTCCTAGACAGGGTGGGTTATGGCTACACCTTC CASSLLDRVGYGYTF
TRBJ2-5 - TRBV6-5 TRBD2 TGTGCCAGCAGTTTGACTAGCGGGAGTATATCCCAGTACTTC CASSLTSGSISQYF
TRBJ2-1 - TRBV5-5 TRBD1 TGTGCCAGCAGCAAGTCCGGGACAGGGCCATACAATGAGCAGTTCTTC CASSKSGTGPYNEQFF
TRBJ1-2 - TRBV4-3 - TGCGCCAGCAGCCGGTTAAGGGGTTATGGGGATGGCTACACCTTC CASSRLRGYGDGYTF
TRBJ2-1 - TRBV19 - TGTGCCAGTAGTATTGGGCGGTCCTACAATGAGCAGTTCTTC CASSIGRSYNEQFF
TRBJ2-5 many TRBV6-5 TRBD2 TGTGCCAGCAGTTACGACCCCAGACTAGCGGGAGGGGAAGAGACCCAGTACTTC CASSYDPRLAGGEETQYF
TRBJ1-5 few TRBV12-3/TRBV12-4 - TGTGCCAGCAGCTCCGGGACTCTAAACAATCAGCCCCAGCATTTT CASSSGTLNNQPQHF
TRBJ2-1 few TRBV27 - TGTGCCAGCAGCCTAAGGGGAGGTTTTCGGGACCATCGAGGAAATGAGCAGTTCTTC CASSLRGGFRDHRGNEQFF
TRBJ2-1 many TRBV7-2 - TGTGCCAGCAGCCCCGGGAGCCGATGGGATGAGCAGTTCTTC CASSPGSRWDEQFF
TRBJ2-2 - TRBV6-4 - TGTGCCAGCAGTGACGGAGGGGCAGGCGGGGAGCTGTTTTTT CASSDGGAGGELFF
TRBJ2-5 - TRBV5-4 TRBD1 TGTGCCAGCAGCTGGGGCCTGGGACAGGCCCAAGAGACCCAGTACTTC CASSWGLGQAQETQYF
TRBJ1-5 few TRBV28 TRBD1 TGTGCCAGCAGTTCCACGGGACAGTGGAAGCCCCAGCATTTT CASSSTGQWKPQHF
TRBJ2-7 few TRBV24-1 TRBD2 TGTGCCACCAGTGTGGAAGCGGGAGCCTACTGCGAGCAGTACTTC CATSVEAGAYCEQYF
TRBJ2-5 - TRBV11-2 TRBD2 TGTGCCAGCAGCTTAGAACCGCTCACCGGGACTAGTCAAGAGACCCAGTACTTC CASSLEPLTGTSQETQYF
TRBJ1-1 few TRBV27 - TGTGCCAGCAGTGCAGGGGCCGCGAACACTGAAGCTTTCTTT CASSAGAANTEAFF
TRBJ1-4 few TRBV30 - TGTGCCTGGAGTGTAACTCTTAATGAAAAACTGTTTTTT CAWSVTLNEKLFF
TRBJ1-6 - TRBV7-2 TRBD1 TGTGCCAGCAGCAGCAGGACAGGGAGAAATTCACCCCTCCACTTT CASSSRTGRNSPLHF
TRBJ2-2 - TRBV12-5 - TGTGCTAGTGGTTTGGTAGCGGTCACCGGGGAGCTGTTTTTT CASGLVAVTGELFF